The present T cell receptor (beta chain) was sequenced within a study of response to subunit inactivated influenza vaccine. This clonotype came up a few times. MiXCR, applied by TCRdb to the RT-PCR reads, yields one record per CDR3 protein. The data show about 540,000 distinct CDR3 sequences, 20% to 25% seen once. The sample was also linked to a second study, of T cells expressing NK-cell markers. As reported in that work: Template switching by 5'RACE with UMIs generated the TCR beta cDNA. Sorted T-cell subsets CD3+CD56+NKG2C+, CD3+CD56+NKG2C- and CD3+CD56-NKG2C+ were TCR beta-sequenced. More than 5 of the donors carried dominant NKG2C+ clonotypes that took up about 1.0-7.5% of their CD8+ T cells.

This specimen consisted of CD4+ T cells sorted from PBMCs, obtained about 13 days after vaccination. The origin of this receptor is a man aged 45-60 years who received an inactivated influenza vaccine.

The CDR3 coding sequence is TGTGCCAGCAGTCCCCCCCGACATCTCCTAACATCCAATGAGCAGTTCTTC. Residues: CASSPPRHLLTSNEQFF. The chain links TRBV27 to TRBJ2-1; no firm D call. Trimming cost V 5 bases and J 6 bases, with 23 bases left between them. The CDR3 consists of 17 residues. Germline values: CDR1 MNHEY, CDR2 SMNVEV (reference sequence).